This T cell receptor (beta chain) was found in a study of T cell repertoires in cytomegalovirus infection (dated 2019 in TCRdb). Context from the whole study: The HLA type of each donor mattered for the analysis, because public TCR beta signatures pointed to carriage of CMV infection along with the matching HLA type. Overall study results and their limits: In both this cohort and an independent roughly 330-donor cohort, the cumulative frequency of public TCR beta family members distinguished carriers of CMV infection plus the relevant HLA type. In the ex vivo response, HLA-C-restricted CMV-specific TCR beta clonotypes were dominant, and in two of eight donors the single most frequent clonotype came from this HLA-C-restricted group.

The CDR3 numbers 13 residues from cysteine through phenylalanine. Solely the CDR3 DNA is kept, with 39 bases framed from the first base. V is cut by 1 base and J by 5 bases, and the space between the germline ends is 6 bases. Sequencer: Illumina HiSeq 1500. The raw public reads went through TCRdb reprocessing: fastp at Q25, MiXCR clone calling, in-frame beta chains kept. Each CDR3 protein appears once, grouped with its most common genes and DNA. The sample has around 130,000 distinct CDR3 sequences on record, 20% to 30% of them singletons. The top ten constitute approximately 35% of the sample. Remarks on this clonotype: Its specific antigen is unknown. No per-base quality is available; no much larger clone lies one base away.

The rearranged segments are TRBV12-3 or TRBV12-4 and TRBJ2-1, with the D gene uncertain. This TCR was recovered from a human donor in good health (CMV status not recorded). Some clones in this sample may be carry-over from other donors' samples. Specimen: PBMCs, sequenced either directly or after in vitro stimulation (not recorded which). The nucleotide sequence reads TGTGCCAGCAGTTTAGTACAACACAATGAGCAGTTCTTC. Its protein reads: CASSLVQHNEQFF.